The following is a T cell receptor beta chain sequence with its context. Its specificity is not known. Treatment specified: roughly 19 received Ad26.COV2.S at low or high dose, single or two shots; about 5 received placebo; per-sample allocation not given. Day 63 after the first vaccine or placebo injection was the time point for sampling. This sample is part of a study of Ad26.COV2.S vaccination and SARS-CoV-2 variants. Overall study context: Administration of Ad26.COV2.S was intramuscular, either once or twice 56 days apart.

Measured with immunoSEQ multiplex PCR; TCRdb has only the in-frame clones, and not every one. The sample lists 300,000 to 500,000 clones, 75% to 90% occurring once. CDR1 SGHDT and CDR2 YYEEEE come from the germline V gene. The V gene end was trimmed by 0 bases and the J gene end by 7 bases; junction bases not matched to a gene: 9. CDR3 size: 16 residues. Findings and caveats of the study: Marked by substantial breadth, spike-specific CD8+ and CD4+ T cell responses were reportedly seen after vaccination. Across vaccine and placebo recipients, the breadth of non-spike TCRs was similar.

Sequencing used peripheral blood, obtained in a trial of Ad26.COV2.S vaccine versus placebo. This chain joins TRBV5-6 and TRBJ2-1; 8 bases map to TRBD2. The TCR was taken from a person aged 18 to 65 who received the Ad26.COV2.S COVID-19 vaccine or a placebo. Written as DNA, the CDR3 is TGTGCCAGCAGCTTGGGCGGCCCAGCGGGGGCAAATGAGCAGTTCTTC. It is translated as CASSLGGPAGANEQFF. Full variable domain (outside the CDR3, taken from reference TRBV5-6 and TRBJ2-1): DAGVTQSPTHLIKTRGQQVTLRCSPKSGHDTVSWYQQALGQGPQFIFQYYEEEERQRGNFPDRFSGHQFPNYSSELNVNALLLGDSALYLCASSLGGPAGANEQFFGPGTRLTVL.